A single sample gave rise to the 4 T cell receptor beta chains below, sequenced in a study of regulatory T cells in long-lasting Graves disease. Assembly of TCR beta libraries relied on iRepertoire HTBI primers together with Arm-PCR of CDR3 regions. MiXCR, applied by TCRdb to the multiplex PCR reads, yields one record per CDR3 protein. Of about 530,000 distinct CDR3 sequences in the sample, 15% to 20% were seen once. Time point meaning: newly diagnosed GD, antithyroid drugs for less than 3 months. PBMCs provided the RNA from which the TCR library was made. The same sample was also studied in work on T cells in Graves' hyperthyroidism and ophthalmopathy.

The sample was peripheral blood mononuclear cells (PBMCs), taken at new diagnosis, from a patient treated with antithyroid drugs. These receptors all stem from a woman aged 35-65 years with Graves disease.

In this sample, this clonotype turned up many times. The chain couples TRBV12-3 or TRBV12-4 to TRBJ1-1, with D possibly TRBD1 on 5 matching bases. V lost 6 bases, J lost 5 bases, and 19 bases lay in between. This CDR3 spans 15 amino acids. In DNA form, the CDR3 reads TGTGCCAGCAGCCAGACAGAAACCCGGGGGACTGAAGCTTTCTTT. Amino acids: CASSQTETRGTEAFF.

The rearrangement links TRBV5-1 to TRBJ1-2; the D is unclear. This CDR3 is built from 14 residues. V was pared by 3 bases and J by 7 bases, with 16 bases between. Germline V lookup: CDR1 SGHRS, CDR2 YFSETQ. CDR3 in DNA: TGCGCCAGCAGCTCCGAGGGTGATATCGGTGGCTACACCTTC. This translates into CASSSEGDIGGYTF.

This clonotype was recorded a few times. The J gene is TRBJ2-1, the V gene TRBV9; weak D call: TRBD2 (6 bases). The CDR3 sequence is 15 residues long. CDR1 is SGDLS and CDR2 is YYNGEE in the germline V gene. V lost 4 bases and J lost 0, with 11 bases in between. The CDR3 sequence is CASSPSGLSYNEQFF. The DNA for the CDR3 is TGTGCCAGCAGCCCCAGCGGGCTCTCCTACAATGAGCAGTTCTTC.

V gene TRBV18 combines with J gene TRBJ2-1; 8 bases are shared with TRBD2. The assigned J gene may be wrong: the sequence end matches TRBJ2-5 better. From germline, CDR1 is KGHSH and CDR2 LQKENI. The CDR3 runs 16 residues. This chain's CDR3 is CASSPRMVLAGETQYF. CDR3 DNA sequence: TGTGCCAGCTCACCACGGATGGTGCTAGCGGGAGAGACCCAGTACTTC.